The rows below give T cell receptor beta chains drawn from one sample of a study of PD-1 blockade in classical Hodgkin lymphoma. Produced via immunoSEQ multiplex PCR; TCRdb's table is partial and in-frame only. The sample consists of 25,000 to 35,000 clones, 80% to 90% of them appearing once. Sequencing was performed on CD4+ T cells from blood, taken before the fourth cycle of nivolumab. These TCRs come from a human donor with classical Hodgkin lymphoma. Both conserved end residues are part of each CDR3. The order of the fields is D gene, clone size, V gene, J gene, CDR3 DNA, CDR3 protein. The D gene is left open where the match is weak. The size of a clone is reported for some rows only, either as once, few or many, or as a class for expanded clones.

D: NA
size: NA
V: TRBV10-2
J: TRBJ2-7
DNA: TGCGCCAGCTATCAGGGAAATGCCTACGAGCAGTACTTC
CDR3: CASYQGNAYEQYF

D: NA
size: NA
V: TRBV6-5
J: TRBJ1-6
DNA: TGTGCCAGCGCAAAACCGGGGGAAGGGAGATCACCCCTCCACTTT
CDR3: CASAKPGEGRSPLHF

D: NA
size: NA
V: TRBV5-1
J: TRBJ2-7
DNA: TGCGCCAGCAGCTTGGTCAGCCAGGAATACGAGCAGTACTTC
CDR3: CASSLVSQEYEQYF

D: NA
size: NA
V: TRBV5-1
J: TRBJ2-3
DNA: TGCGCCAGCAGCTCCAAAGCGGGTCAAGATACGCAGTATTTT
CDR3: CASSSKAGQDTQYF

D: NA
size: once
V: TRBV11-1
J: TRBJ2-1
DNA: TGTGCCAGCCAGGGCGGGGTCTCCTACAATGAGCAGTTCTTC
CDR3: CASQGGVSYNEQFF

D: NA
size: NA
V: TRBV27
J: TRBJ2-7
DNA: TGTGCCAGCAGTTTACCCGGGACACCTCCCTACGAGCAGTACTTC
CDR3: CASSLPGTPPYEQYF

D: NA
size: NA
V: TRBV5-1
J: TRBJ1-1
DNA: TGCGCCAGCACCATACAGGGCACGAACACTGAAGCTTTCTTT
CDR3: CASTIQGTNTEAFF

D: NA
size: NA
V: TRBV7-9
J: TRBJ1-5
DNA: TGTGCCAGCAGCTTAGTTTTCCCATCAGGCAATCAGCCCCAGCATTTT
CDR3: CASSLVFPSGNQPQHF

D: NA
size: NA
V: TRBV6-4
J: TRBJ2-3
DNA: TGTGCCAGCAGTGACGGGGGGTCAGATACGCAGTATTTT
CDR3: CASSDGGSDTQYF

D: NA
size: NA
V: TRBV5-1
J: TRBJ1-1
DNA: TGCGCCAGCAGCCAGGACCCGGGGACTGAAGCTTTCTTT
CDR3: CASSQDPGTEAFF

D: TRBD1
size: few
V: TRBV4-1
J: TRBJ2-7
DNA: TGCGCCAGCAGCCAGGCCGGGACAGGGCTTATCGGGCAGTACTTC
CDR3: CASSQAGTGLIGQYF

D: NA
size: NA
V: TRBV27
J: TRBJ1-1
DNA: TGTGCCAGCAGTTTTAGGAAGCTGGGGGGCACTGAAGCTTTCTTT
CDR3: CASSFRKLGGTEAFF

D: NA
size: once
V: TRBV5-1
J: TRBJ2-3
DNA: TGCGCCAGCAGCCCAGAACCCCAGGGAACTAGCACAGATACGCAGTATTTT
CDR3: CASSPEPQGTSTDTQYF

D: TRBD2
size: NA
V: TRBV13
J: TRBJ2-3
DNA: TGTGCCAGCAGCCAGCGGGGGGGAACAGATACGCAGTATTTT
CDR3: CASSQRGGTDTQYF

D: NA
size: NA
V: TRBV5-1
J: TRBJ2-1
DNA: TGCGCCAGCAGCTTGGTAGGGGGAGGGATTGTCAATGAGCAGTTCTTC
CDR3: CASSLVGGGIVNEQFF

D: TRBD1
size: once
V: TRBV7-8
J: TRBJ2-7
DNA: TGTGCCAGCAGCCTTCGGACAGGTTCCTACGAGCAGTACTTC
CDR3: CASSLRTGSYEQYF

D: NA
size: NA
V: TRBV6-5
J: TRBJ1-4
DNA: TGTGCCAGCACCAACGGAGCGGCAGGGCCTCAAAAACTGTTTTTT
CDR3: CASTNGAAGPQKLFF

D: NA
size: NA
V: TRBV5-1
J: TRBJ1-3
DNA: TGCGCCAGCAGCCGTGAAGCCTCTGGAAACACCATATATTTT
CDR3: CASSREASGNTIYF

D: NA
size: NA
V: TRBV7-8
J: TRBJ2-1
DNA: TGTGCCAGCCTCGGACAGTTCCAAAACAATGAGCAGTTCTTC
CDR3: CASLGQFQNNEQFF

D: TRBD1
size: NA
V: TRBV5-1
J: TRBJ2-3
DNA: TGCGCCAGCAGCTTGAGTTCTTGGGACAGGGGGGCAGATACGCAGTATTTT
CDR3: CASSLSSWDRGADTQYF

D: TRBD1
size: NA
V: TRBV5-1
J: TRBJ1-1
DNA: TGCGCCAGCAGCCTTTCGACAGGGACAGACACTGAAGCTTTCTTT
CDR3: CASSLSTGTDTEAFF

D: NA
size: NA
V: TRBV7-8
J: TRBJ1-1
DNA: TGTGCCAGCAGCTCTACCGTCGACACTGAAGCTTTCTTT
CDR3: CASSSTVDTEAFF

D: TRBD1
size: NA
V: TRBV5-1
J: TRBJ2-1
DNA: TGCGCCAGCAGCCCGGTGAGGGGGCTCTCCTACAATGAGCAGTTCTTC
CDR3: CASSPVRGLSYNEQFF

D: NA
size: NA
V: TRBV5-1
J: TRBJ1-1
DNA: TGCGCCAGCAGCTTGGGGGGGCGTACCACTGAAGCTTTCTTT
CDR3: CASSLGGRTTEAFF

D: NA
size: NA
V: TRBV5-1
J: TRBJ2-3
DNA: TGCGCCAGCAGCTTACAACCGGGGGGCCCCACAGATACGCAGTATTTT
CDR3: CASSLQPGGPTDTQYF

D: NA
size: few
V: TRBV5-1
J: TRBJ1-6
DNA: TGCGCCAGCAGCTTGGAAAGGGATCGATCACCCCTCCACTTT
CDR3: CASSLERDRSPLHF

D: NA
size: NA
V: TRBV15
J: TRBJ1-2
DNA: TGTGCCACCAGCAGAGATCGCTGGGGGTCTGGCTACACCTTC
CDR3: CATSRDRWGSGYTF

D: NA
size: few
V: TRBV7-9
J: TRBJ1-6
DNA: TGTGCCAGCAGCTTAGTTAATCTATCACCCCTCCACTTT
CDR3: CASSLVNLSPLHF

D: NA
size: NA
V: TRBV5-1
J: TRBJ1-5
DNA: TGCGCCAGCAGCTTACAGGGCAATCAGCCCCAGCATTTT
CDR3: CASSLQGNQPQHF

D: TRBD1
size: NA
V: TRBV9
J: TRBJ2-3
DNA: TGTGCCAGCAGCTCAGGGACAGGGGCAAAAGGTACGCAGTATTTT
CDR3: CASSSGTGAKGTQYF

D: TRBD1
size: once
V: TRBV30
J: TRBJ2-4
DNA: TGTGCCTGGGGTCTGTGGGGACAGGATCCAAACATTCAGTACTTC
CDR3: CAWGLWGQDPNIQYF

D: TRBD1
size: NA
V: TRBV5-1
J: TRBJ1-4
DNA: TGCGCCAGCGCCCCGTTTGGGACAGGGTATGAAAAACTGTTTTTT
CDR3: CASAPFGTGYEKLFF

D: TRBD1
size: NA
V: TRBV30
J: TRBJ1-6
DNA: TGTGCCTGGAGTTCGGACAGGGGAAATTCACCCCTCCACTTT
CDR3: CAWSSDRGNSPLHF

D: NA
size: NA
V: TRBV29-1
J: TRBJ2-1
DNA: TGCAGCGGGACAGCTTACAATGAGCAGTTCTTC
CDR3: CSGTAYNEQFF

D: TRBD1
size: NA
V: TRBV28
J: TRBJ2-5
DNA: TGTGCCAGCAGTGCAGGGGGCGAGGAGACCCAGTACTTC
CDR3: CASSAGGEETQYF

D: NA
size: NA
V: TRBV19
J: TRBJ1-5
DNA: TGTGCCACCACCCCGGCTGAGGGAGCTTGGCCCCAGCATTTT
CDR3: CATTPAEGAWPQHF

D: NA
size: NA
V: TRBV5-1
J: TRBJ2-1
DNA: TGCGCCAGCAGTCCCGGCGGGCTGGCGGGCCATGAGCAGTTCTTC
CDR3: CASSPGGLAGHEQFF

D: NA
size: NA
V: TRBV6-6
J: TRBJ1-3
DNA: TGTGCCAGCAGTTACTCTGAAATCTCTGGAAACACCATATATTTT
CDR3: CASSYSEISGNTIYF

D: NA
size: NA
V: TRBV27
J: TRBJ1-5
DNA: TGTGCCAGCAGTGAGGGGACGGTGAATCCCCATCGGCCCCAGCATTTT
CDR3: CASSEGTVNPHRPQHF

D: TRBD2
size: once
V: TRBV10-2
J: TRBJ2-2
DNA: TGCGCCAGCAATCAAAGGAGCGGGGGATCGACCGGGGAGCTGTTTTTT
CDR3: CASNQRSGGSTGELFF

D: TRBD1
size: few
V: TRBV2
J: TRBJ1-5
DNA: TGTGCCAGCATGGACAGGGCTATCAGTCAGCCCCAGCATTTT
CDR3: CASMDRAISQPQHF

D: TRBD1
size: NA
V: TRBV5-1
J: TRBJ2-7
DNA: TGCGCCAGCAGCGTGACAGGGGACTTCTACGAGCAGTACTTC
CDR3: CASSVTGDFYEQYF

D: NA
size: NA
V: TRBV18
J: TRBJ2-2
DNA: TGTGCCAGCTCATCTCCGACGGGCGGGGAGCTGTTTTTT
CDR3: CASSSPTGGELFF

D: NA
size: few
V: TRBV14
J: TRBJ1-1
DNA: TGTGCCAGCAGCCCAACGACAGGAGGAACTGAAGCTTTCTTT
CDR3: CASSPTTGGTEAFF

D: NA
size: once
V: TRBV6-5
J: TRBJ1-2
DNA: TGTGCCAGCACCGACCCAGGTGGCGGCTACACCTTC
CDR3: CASTDPGGGYTF

D: TRBD1
size: NA
V: TRBV5-1
J: TRBJ1-4
DNA: TGCGCCAGCAGGGCCGGGACAGAAGGTGAAAAACTGTTTTTT
CDR3: CASRAGTEGEKLFF

D: NA
size: few
V: TRBV5-1
J: TRBJ2-7
DNA: TGCGCCAGCAGCTCCCAAGGCCAGGGAGGTACCTACGAGCAGTACTTC
CDR3: CASSSQGQGGTYEQYF

D: TRBD1
size: NA
V: TRBV5-8
J: TRBJ1-5
DNA: TGTGCCAGCAGCCTTATGACAGGGGTCGGCAATCAGCCCCAGCATTTT
CDR3: CASSLMTGVGNQPQHF

D: NA
size: few
V: TRBV5-1
J: TRBJ1-5
DNA: TGCGCCAGCAGCTTGGGGGACGGAGCTAGCAATCAGCCCCAGCATTTT
CDR3: CASSLGDGASNQPQHF

D: NA
size: few
V: TRBV30
J: TRBJ1-5
DNA: TGTGCCTGGGCTCACAGGGGCAATCAGCCCCAGCATTTT
CDR3: CAWAHRGNQPQHF

D: TRBD2
size: NA
V: TRBV5-1
J: TRBJ2-2
DNA: TGCGCCAGCATCCAAACCCCACTAGCGGGGGGTACCGGGGAGCTGTTTTTT
CDR3: CASIQTPLAGGTGELFF

D: NA
size: NA
V: TRBV5-1
J: TRBJ2-5
DNA: TGCGCCAGCAGCCAACGTCCTCCCCCCCAAGAGACCCAGTACTTC
CDR3: CASSQRPPPQETQYF

D: TRBD1
size: NA
V: TRBV9
J: TRBJ2-5
DNA: TGTGCCAGCAGCGCGAGGACAGGGGGTATAGGGGAGACCCAGTACTTC
CDR3: CASSARTGGIGETQYF

D: TRBD1
size: NA
V: TRBV10-1
J: TRBJ1-1
DNA: TGCGCCAGTGCTTGTAAGGGGGCCCATCGGCACACTGAAGCTTTCTTT
CDR3: CASACKGAHRHTEAFF

D: TRBD2
size: NA
V: TRBV6-6
J: TRBJ2-7
DNA: TGTGCCAGCAGTGCCCCGGGACTAGCAACGGGCGAGCAGTACTTC
CDR3: CASSAPGLATGEQYF

D: TRBD2
size: NA
V: TRBV5-1
J: TRBJ2-7
DNA: TGCGCCAGCAGCCTCGGACTAGCGGGGGGACGACTCTCCTACGAGCAGTACTTC
CDR3: CASSLGLAGGRLSYEQYF

D: NA
size: few
V: TRBV15
J: TRBJ1-5
DNA: TGTGCCACCAGCCGGCGACCGGGAGCTAATCAGCCCCAGCATTTT
CDR3: CATSRRPGANQPQHF

D: NA
size: NA
V: TRBV4-1
J: TRBJ1-4
DNA: TGCGCCAGCACCCCCTTACCCCCCCCCAGGGCTACTAATGAAAAACTGTTTTTT
CDR3: CASTPLPPPRATNEKLFF

D: TRBD2
size: NA
V: TRBV6-6
J: TRBJ2-1
DNA: TGTGCCAGCATCCCCGGGGGGGCAGGGTGGAATGAGCAGTTCTTC
CDR3: CASIPGGAGWNEQFF

D: NA
size: NA
V: TRBV5-1
J: TRBJ2-2
DNA: TGCGCCAGCAGCCCCGCTGGGAGCACCGGGGAGCTGTTTTTT
CDR3: CASSPAGSTGELFF